A selection of T cell receptor beta chains follows, all from one sample in a study of post-analysis software for immune sequencing data. TCRdb reanalysed the PCR reads using MiXCR and keeps one entry per CDR3 protein. The sample lists fewer than 850,000 distinct CDR3 sequences; 25% to 30% were seen once. The sample taken for sequencing was blood. The receptors stem from a girl aged 5-17 years with multiple sclerosis. The CDR3 runs from the conserved cysteine through the conserved F or W. A D gene is named only where the DNA matches it firmly. Some rows mark clone size as missing; the rest say once, few, many or name a class of expanded clone.

v_gene: TRBV20-1; abundance: NA; j_gene: TRBJ2-5; d_gene: NA; CDR3nt: TGCAGTGCTAGAGGGGTAACTAACCAAGAGACCCAGTACTTC; CDR3aa: CSARGVTNQETQYF
v_gene: TRBV28; abundance: NA; j_gene: TRBJ2-7; d_gene: NA; CDR3nt: TGTGCCAGCAGTGCCTGGGAGGGGGCCCGTGAGCAGTACTTC; CDR3aa: CASSAWEGAREQYF
v_gene: TRBV5-1; abundance: NA; j_gene: TRBJ2-1; d_gene: NA; CDR3nt: TGCGCCAGCAGCATTCTAAGGGGCTCTACATACAATGAGCAGTTCTTC; CDR3aa: CASSILRGSTYNEQFF
v_gene: TRBV29-1; abundance: NA; j_gene: TRBJ2-1; d_gene: TRBD1; CDR3nt: TGCAGCGTTGAAAAGGGGGCTGATGAGCAGTTCTTC; CDR3aa: CSVEKGADEQFF
v_gene: TRBV29-1; abundance: many; j_gene: TRBJ2-7; d_gene: NA; CDR3nt: TGCAGCGCTCAGGGGCAGGTCTACGAGCAGTACTTC; CDR3aa: CSAQGQVYEQYF
v_gene: TRBV27; abundance: few; j_gene: TRBJ2-1; d_gene: NA; CDR3nt: TGTGCCAGCAGTTCTTACGGGACTGCCTCCTACAATGAGCAGTTCTTC; CDR3aa: CASSSYGTASYNEQFF
v_gene: TRBV7-6; abundance: few; j_gene: TRBJ2-5; d_gene: TRBD2; CDR3nt: TGTACCAGCAGCTTAGCGGCCGGGGGGGAGACCCAGTACTTC; CDR3aa: CTSSLAAGGETQYF
v_gene: TRBV4-3; abundance: NA; j_gene: TRBJ2-1; d_gene: NA; CDR3nt: TGCGCCAGCAGCCAAGAGATTCCCTCCTACAATGAGCAGTTCTTC; CDR3aa: CASSQEIPSYNEQFF
v_gene: TRBV12-3/TRBV12-4; abundance: NA; j_gene: TRBJ2-5; d_gene: NA; CDR3nt: TGTGCCAGCAGCTCCGGCAGGGAGAAGACCCAGTACTTC; CDR3aa: CASSSGREKTQYF
v_gene: TRBV20-1; abundance: NA; j_gene: TRBJ1-5; d_gene: NA; CDR3nt: TGCAGTGCTAGAGATTCCCTCGGTGGGGGGGCTAGGCAGCCCCAGCATTTT; CDR3aa: CSARDSLGGGARQPQHF
v_gene: TRBV6-6; abundance: few; j_gene: TRBJ2-3; d_gene: NA; CDR3nt: TGTGCCAGCAGACTTGCCCCCAGCACAGATACGCAGTATTTT; CDR3aa: CASRLAPSTDTQYF
v_gene: TRBV20-1; abundance: NA; j_gene: TRBJ2-5; d_gene: NA; CDR3nt: TGCAGTGCCCCCCGGAGGAGGACAGTGACGACCCAGTACTTC; CDR3aa: CSAPRRRTVTTQYF
v_gene: TRBV9; abundance: NA; j_gene: TRBJ2-1; d_gene: NA; CDR3nt: TGTGCCAGCAGCCCGTTCAGCTCCTACAATGAGCAGTTCTTC; CDR3aa: CASSPFSSYNEQFF
v_gene: TRBV7-9; abundance: many; j_gene: TRBJ2-1; d_gene: TRBD2; CDR3nt: TGTGCCAGCAGCCCCCCTAGCGGCTTAACCTACAATGAGCAGTTCTTC; CDR3aa: CASSPPSGLTYNEQFF
v_gene: TRBV7-9; abundance: NA; j_gene: TRBJ2-3; d_gene: NA; CDR3nt: TGTGCCAGCAGCCTCCAGGGGCAGGATACGCAGTATTTT; CDR3aa: CASSLQGQDTQYF
v_gene: TRBV20-1; abundance: few; j_gene: TRBJ2-1; d_gene: NA; CDR3nt: TGCAGTGCTGGGGGACCCTTGGGCCCCTACAATGAGCAGTTCTTC; CDR3aa: CSAGGPLGPYNEQFF
v_gene: TRBV6-1; abundance: NA; j_gene: TRBJ2-4; d_gene: NA; CDR3nt: TGTGCCAGCAGTCCCCTTCCCGGGGAGAGGGCCAAAAACATTCAGTACTTC; CDR3aa: CASSPLPGERAKNIQYF
v_gene: TRBV20-1; abundance: NA; j_gene: TRBJ2-1; d_gene: TRBD1; CDR3nt: TGCAGTGCTAGAGTTCAAGTCCAGGGGGTTCGCCCCTACAATGAGCAGTTCTTC; CDR3aa: CSARVQVQGVRPYNEQFF